The 12 T cell receptor beta chains in this list originate from one sample, sequenced in a study of metastatic and nonmetastatic thyroid tumors. TCRdb re-called clones via MiXCR from the PCR reads. The sample shows about 25,000 clones, 20% to 25% of them seen only once. Prior to thyroid surgery, none of the patients had received any treatment. Sequenced material: blood. The source is a male donor with papillary thyroid cancer or a benign thyroid nodule (not recorded which). Some clones in this sample may be carry-over from other donors' samples.

This clone came up many times. This chain joins TRBV24-1 and TRBJ1-2; D not certain. In germline, CDR1 is KGHDR, CDR2 SFDVKD. CDR3 length: 14 residues. The V end was cut by 4 bases, the J end by 2 bases, with 10 bases between. The CDR3 loop is CATSDRRENYGYTF. DNA of the CDR3: TGTGCCACCAGTGACCGAAGGGAAAACTATGGCTACACCTTC.

As to this clone: Lacking the conserved final phenylalanine or tryptophan, this CDR3 likely reflects a read error. V and J are TRBV27 and TRBJ1-6; the D is unclear. CDR1 and CDR2 from the germline V gene are MNHEY and SMNVEV (reference sequence). The V gene lost 4 bases and the J gene lost 15 bases, with 16 bases spanning the gap. The CDR3 has 13 amino acids. For the CDR3, the DNA is TGTGCCAGCAGTTCCTCGGCCAATTCCCACCTCCACATT. This sequence encodes CASSSSANSHLHI.

This chain joins TRBV4-2 and TRBJ2-7; D could derive from TRBD1 or TRBD2 (5 bases each). The CDR3 covers 15 residues. Germline lookup yields CDR1 LGHNA and CDR2 YNFKEQ. V was shortened by 0 bases and J by 5 bases, with 14 bases between the two germline ends. CDR3 nucleotide sequence: TGTGCCAGCAGCCAAGATGAGAGGGACCGGGACGAGCAGTACTTC. It encodes CASSQDERDRDEQYF.

Note on this clone: Its ends do not fully match the called genes, so a read error is possible. This chain links TRBV5-6 with TRBJ2-7; 8 positions match TRBD1. CDR3 length equals 17 residues. Germline CDR1 reads SGHDT; CDR2 reads YYEEEE. As DNA, the CDR3 is TGTGCCAGCAGCCCTACTGTCCCCGGGACAGGACCCTACGAGCGGTACTTC. Encoded protein: CASSPTVPGTGPYERYF.

V gene TRBV6-1 combines with J gene TRBJ2-3; 7 bases fit TRBD1. CDR3 length: 14 amino acids. Germline V gene lookup returns CDR1 MNHNS and CDR2 SASEGT. Losses at the gene ends were 5 bases for V and 5 bases for J; bases not matched to a gene: 7. In DNA, the CDR3 is TGTGCCAGCAGTCTAGGGGGCGCGAAAGATACGCAGTATTTT. It codes for CASSLGGAKDTQYF.

The sample holds many counts of this clone. V and J are TRBV27 and TRBJ1-2; no clear D. V gave up 5 bases and J gave up 1 base, with 11 bases separating them. The CDR3 extends over 14 amino acids. The V gene's germline CDR1 is MNHEY and CDR2 SMNVEV (reference sequence). The DNA for the CDR3 is TGTGCCAGCAGTGTGGCAGCTATTAACTATGGCTACACCTTC. It is translated as CASSVAAINYGYTF.

On this clone itself: One end of the junction does not line up with germline, which may come from a read error. The chain employs TRBV5-1 and TRBJ2-3, with TRBD2 identical over 7 bases. This CDR3 contains 15 residues. The germline V gene encodes CDR1 SGHRS and CDR2 YFSETQ. CDR3 nucleotide sequence: TGCGCCAGCAGCTTTCGCGGGAGTCGGGTAGATAAGCAGTCTTTT. This encodes CASSFRGSRVDKQSF.

Ten or more counts support this clone. The chain employs TRBV15 and TRBJ1-6; D unclear. From germline, CDR1 is LNHNV and CDR2 YYDKDF (reference sequence). V was cut by 3 bases and J by 7 bases, with 7 bases left in between. CDR3 length: 13 residues. CDR3 DNA: TGTGCCACCAGCAGCCCGGCAAATTCACCCCTCCACTTT. It translates to CATSSPANSPLHF.

The chain joins TRBV12-3 or TRBV12-4 to TRBJ1-2; D might be TRBD1 (6 bases). There are 15 residues in the CDR3. The V gene lost 0 bases and the J gene lost 4 bases, with 12 bases spanning the gap. CDR3 DNA sequence: TGTGCCAGCAGTTTAGCAGGGGGGATCAGCTATGGCTACACCTTC. It codes for CASSLAGGISYGYTF.

This clone was seen many times. This chain joins TRBV4-3 and TRBJ2-1; D might be TRBD2 (6 bases). With 0 bases removed from V and 1 base from J, the gap between germline ends came to 10 bases. The CDR3 has 16 residues. Germline-derived CDR1 and CDR2 are LGHNA and YSLEER. CDR3 sequence: CASSQDRLASYNEQFF. In nucleotides, the CDR3 is TGCGCCAGCAGCCAAGATAGGCTAGCGTCCTACAATGAGCAGTTCTTC.

This clone was observed at least ten times. The CDR3 loop is CASSYKPAGNQPQHF. CDR3 DNA sequence: TGTGCCAGCAGTTACAAGCCGGCGGGAAATCAGCCCCAGCATTTT. The chain carries TRBV6-2 or TRBV6-3 and TRBJ1-5; D is undetermined. CDR3 length: 15 residues. The V gene lost 2 bases and the J gene lost 4 bases, with 12 bases spanning the gap. Per the germline V gene, CDR1 is MNHEY and CDR2 is SVGEGT.

This clone has ten or more counts. J is TRBJ2-1 and V is TRBV19, with 12 bases lining up with TRBD2. The CDR3 totals 15 residues. In germline, CDR1 is LNHDA, CDR2 SQIVND (reference sequence). V lost 3 bases and J lost 12; bases outside the gene matches: 9. CDR3 nucleotides: TGTGCCAGTAGTATTGGACTAGCGGGAAGTGTTGGGCAGTTCTTC. It codes for CASSIGLAGSVGQFF.